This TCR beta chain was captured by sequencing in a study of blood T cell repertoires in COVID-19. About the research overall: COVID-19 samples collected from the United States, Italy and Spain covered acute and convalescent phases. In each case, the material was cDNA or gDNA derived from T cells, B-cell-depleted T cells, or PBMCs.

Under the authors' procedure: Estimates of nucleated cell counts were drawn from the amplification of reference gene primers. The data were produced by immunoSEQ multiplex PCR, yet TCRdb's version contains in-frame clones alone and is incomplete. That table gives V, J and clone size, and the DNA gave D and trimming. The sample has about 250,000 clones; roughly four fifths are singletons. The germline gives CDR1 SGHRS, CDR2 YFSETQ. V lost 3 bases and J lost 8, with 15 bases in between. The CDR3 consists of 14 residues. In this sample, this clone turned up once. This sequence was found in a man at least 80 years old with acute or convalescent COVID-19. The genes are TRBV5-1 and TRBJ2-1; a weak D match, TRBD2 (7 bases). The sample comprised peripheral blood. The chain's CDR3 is CASSSSVGGHEQFF. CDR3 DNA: TGCGCCAGCAGCTCTTCTGTCGGGGGGCATGAGCAGTTCTTC.